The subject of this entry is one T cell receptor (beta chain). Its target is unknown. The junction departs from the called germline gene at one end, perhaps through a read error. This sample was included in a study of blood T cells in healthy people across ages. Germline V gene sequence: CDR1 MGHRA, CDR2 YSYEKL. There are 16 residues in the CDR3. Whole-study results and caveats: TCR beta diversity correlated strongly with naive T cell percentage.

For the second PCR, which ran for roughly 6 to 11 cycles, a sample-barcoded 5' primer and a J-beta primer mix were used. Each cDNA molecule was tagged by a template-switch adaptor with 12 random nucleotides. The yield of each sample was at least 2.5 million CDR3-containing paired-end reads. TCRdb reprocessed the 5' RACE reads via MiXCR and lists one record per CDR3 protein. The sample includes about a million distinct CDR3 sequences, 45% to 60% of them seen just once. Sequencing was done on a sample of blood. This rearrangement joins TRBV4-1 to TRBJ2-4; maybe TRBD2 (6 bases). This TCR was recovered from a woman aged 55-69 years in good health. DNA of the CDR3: TGCGCCAGCAGCCAAGATCGGACGGGAGCCAAAAACACTCAGTACTTC. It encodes CASSQDRTGAKNTQYF.